These 23 T cell receptor beta chains came from one sample sequenced in a study of CD8 T cells in Susac syndrome. An amount of RNA that ranged from roughly 0.5 to 1 ug was reverse transcribed with random hexamers. TCRdb itself ran the immunoSEQ multiplex PCR reads through MiXCR, one entry per CDR3 protein. The data contain around 300,000 distinct CDR3 sequences, approximately 85% of them seen just once; the ten biggest clones take up 0.21%. Material for sequencing was CD8+ T cells from PBMCs. These receptors were obtained from a human donor with multiple sclerosis.

DNA of the CDR3: TGCAGTGCCCGGGACAGTAATCAGCCCCAGCATTTT. Translation gives CSARDSNQPQHF. The chain couples TRBV20-1 to TRBJ1-5, with TRBD1 matching over 7 bases. Losses at the gene ends were 6 bases for V and 4 bases for J; bases not matched to a gene: 3. Germline V gene data show CDR1 as DFQATT and CDR2 as SNEGSKA (reference sequence). This CDR3 spans 12 amino acids.

The chain uses TRBV19 and TRBJ1-1, with a tentative D call TRBD1 (5 bases). Between the trimmed V and J ends, which lost 2 bases and 1 base, there was a span of 8 bases. Germline V gene sequence: CDR1 LNHDA, CDR2 SQIVND (reference sequence). The CDR3 covers 14 residues. CDR3 amino acids: CASSIRGKNTEAFF. The CDR3 coding sequence is TGTGCCAGTAGTATAAGGGGAAAGAACACTGAAGCTTTCTTT.

This chain connects TRBV20-1 to TRBJ2-1, with TRBD2 identical over 12 bases. Germline assignment: CDR1 DFQATT and CDR2 SNEGSKA (reference sequence). This CDR3 is 17 amino acids long. The ends lost 7 bases at V and 8 bases at J; junction bases unmatched: 18. The CDR3 DNA follows: TGCAGTGGTCGAGCGACTAGCGGGAGAAAGTGGTTCGATGAGCAGTTCTTC. Its protein is CSGRATSGRKWFDEQFF.

CDR3 coding DNA: TGCAGCGTTGATCGTGGGAGTGGATCCTACAATGAGCAGTTCTTC. It encodes CSVDRGSGSYNEQFF. The V gene is TRBV29-1, the J gene TRBJ2-1; maybe TRBD2 (5 bases). The length of the CDR3 is 15 residues. CDR1 and CDR2 from the germline V gene are SQVTM and ANQGSEA. Trimming pared 3 bases from V and 1 base from J, leaving 13 bases between.

This clonotype was recorded once. CDR3 residues: CASSVAASDTQYF. DNA of the CDR3: TGTGCCAGCAGCGTAGCCGCCTCAGATACGCAGTATTTT. This rearrangement joins TRBV9 to TRBJ2-3; D gene uncertain. CDR3 size: 13 residues. The V and J ends lost 0 bases and 4 bases respectively, with 6 bases between them. Germline assignment: CDR1 SGDLS and CDR2 YYNGEE.

Written as DNA, the CDR3 is TGTGCCAGCAGCCCGATAGGAGAGTCTGCGGGATTGACCTACGAGCAGTACTTC. Protein sequence: CASSPIGESAGLTYEQYF. The chain is built from TRBV7-2 and TRBJ2-7; possible D gene TRBD2, 6 bases. The V gene lost 5 bases and the J gene lost 2 bases, with 25 bases spanning the gap. This CDR3 spans 18 amino acids. Germline V gene sequence: CDR1 SGHTA, CDR2 FQGNSA.

The CDR3 DNA sequence: TGTGCCAGCAGTTACTCTCCGACAGGGACCTTTGGGGCCTACGAGCAGTACTTC. Protein product: CASSYSPTGTFGAYEQYF. This rearrangement joins TRBV6-5 to TRBJ2-7; 7 bases fit TRBD1. Germline V lookup: CDR1 MNHEY, CDR2 SVGAGI. CDR3 length: 18 amino acids. With 0 bases clipped from V and 2 bases from J, the junction kept 13 bases outside the gene matches.

This clonotype was seen just once. The rearrangement joins TRBV30 to TRBJ2-7; possibly TRBD1 or TRBD2 for D (6 bases each). The length of the CDR3 is 17 residues. CDR1 is GTSNPN and CDR2 is SVGIG in the germline V gene (reference sequence). V was trimmed by 2 bases and J by 2 bases, leaving 22 bases between them. CDR3 sequence: CAWSPPRGRGAPYEQYF. Here the CDR3 DNA reads TGTGCCTGGAGTCCCCCGCGGGGTAGGGGGGCCCCCTACGAGCAGTACTTC. Drawing the rest from reference TRBV30 and TRBJ2-7, the complete variable domain is SQTIHQWPATLVQPVGSPLSLECTVEGTSNPNLYWYRQAAGRGLQLLFYSVGIGQISSEVPQNLSASRPQDRQFILSSKKLLLSDSGFYLCAWSPPRGRGAPYEQYFGPGTRLTVT.

This clonotype has only a few counts. CDR3 DNA: TGTGCCAGCAGTTTAGGACAGGGGAGAGGAGAGACCCAGTACTTC. It specifies CASSLGQGRGETQYF. The J gene is TRBJ2-5, the V gene TRBV28; the match to TRBD1 covers 9 bases. Germline-derived CDR1 and CDR2 are MDHEN and SYDVKM. The CDR3 has 15 residues. After removal of 2 bases from V and 4 bases from J, the junction contained 5 bases not matched to a gene.

This clonotype was detected once. The chain carries TRBV5-6 and TRBJ1-5; a weak D match, TRBD1 (5 bases). Trimming cost V 0 bases and J 0 bases, with 10 bases left between them. CDR3 length equals 16 residues. CDR1 and CDR2 (germline): SGHDT, YYEEEE. In DNA form, the CDR3 reads TGTGCCAGCAGCTTGGCAGGGATGAATAGCAATCAGCCCCAGCATTTT. As protein: CASSLAGMNSNQPQHF.

This chain joins TRBV7-2 and TRBJ2-4, with 11 bases identical to TRBD2. The CDR3 has 16 amino acids. J gave up 3 bases and V 3 bases, and 4 bases lay outside the gene matches. CDR1 and CDR2 (germline): SGHTA, FQGNSA. CDR3 sequence: CASSLILAGDKNIQYF. The CDR3 nucleotides read TGTGCCAGCAGCTTGATACTAGCGGGAGACAAAAACATTCAGTACTTC.

This clonotype was seen once. J is TRBJ2-1 and V is TRBV28; 7 positions agree with TRBD2. The CDR3 sequence is 16 residues long. J gave up 7 bases and V 0 bases, and 9 bases lay outside the gene matches. Germline CDR1 reads MDHEN; CDR2 reads SYDVKM. CDR3 sequence (DNA): TGTGCCAGCAGTTTATGGTGGAAGCGGGACCCGAATGAGCAGTTCTTC. Translating it yields CASSLWWKRDPNEQFF.

This clonotype is a singleton in its sample. The V call is TRBV19, the J call TRBJ1-1; D is ambiguous. Trimming shortened V by 6 bases and J by 7 bases, and 6 bases separated the two germline ends. The germline V gene encodes CDR1 LNHDA and CDR2 SQIVND (reference sequence). The CDR3 runs 10 residues. The CDR3 spells CASRSGEAFF. CDR3 in DNA: TGTGCCAGTAGGTCGGGTGAAGCTTTCTTT.

The V gene is TRBV5-6, the J gene TRBJ2-1; 10 nucleotides agree with TRBD2. This CDR3 has 16 residues. Unmatched junction bases numbered 9, after V lost 2 bases and J lost 7 bases. Germline V lookup: CDR1 SGHDT, CDR2 YYEEEE. The CDR3 reads CASSLKPAGGRNEQFF. CDR3 DNA: TGTGCCAGCAGCTTAAAGCCAGCGGGAGGGCGGAATGAGCAGTTCTTC.

J is TRBJ2-7 and V is TRBV19, with TRBD1 matching 10 bases. The V gene's germline CDR1 is LNHDA and CDR2 SQIVND (reference sequence). CDR3 length: 15 residues. The V segment lost 3 bases and the J segment 5 bases; nucleotides outside the gene matches: 7. The CDR3 DNA reads as TGTGCCAGTAGTATCCGGGACAGGGGATACGACGAGCAGTACTTC. It specifies CASSIRDRGYDEQYF.

This chain connects TRBV9 to TRBJ2-3; 8 bases align to TRBD2. The CDR3 extends over 15 amino acids. V lost 4 bases to trimming and J lost 4 bases; unmatched junction nucleotides: 8. In germline, CDR1 is SGDLS, CDR2 YYNGEE. This chain's CDR3 is CASSLGTSGSDTQYF. The CDR3 nucleotides read TGTGCCAGCAGCCTCGGCACTAGCGGTTCAGATACGCAGTATTTT.

The chain couples TRBV18 to TRBJ2-2, with 10 bases that match TRBD2. The ends lost 0 bases at V and 4 bases at J; junction bases unmatched: 5. The CDR3 consists of 17 residues. The germline CDR1 and CDR2 sequences are KGHSH and LQKENI. CDR3 amino acids: CASSPPAKREGTGELFF. Here the CDR3 DNA reads TGTGCCAGCTCACCACCAGCGAAGCGGGAGGGCACCGGGGAGCTGTTTTTT.

This chain links TRBV6-2 or TRBV6-3 with TRBJ1-1, with TRBD1 matching over 9 bases. CDR1 and CDR2 (germline): MNHEY, SVGEGT. The V gene end was trimmed by 2 bases and the J gene end by 6 bases; junction bases not matched to a gene: 4. The CDR3 is 14 residues long. As DNA, the CDR3 is TGTGCCAGCAGTTACAACAGGGGGCCGGCTGAAGCTTTCTTT. Protein product: CASSYNRGPAEAFF.

V and J are TRBV5-4 and TRBJ2-2; D ambiguous. Per the germline V gene, CDR1 is SGHNT and CDR2 is YYREEE (reference sequence). The CDR3 totals 12 residues. V lost 4 bases and J 6 bases, leaving 7 bases between the germline ends. The CDR3 loop is CASSDPAGELFF. CDR3 sequence (DNA): TGTGCCAGCAGCGATCCCGCCGGGGAGCTGTTTTTT.

The chain employs TRBV30 and TRBJ2-3; D might be TRBD2 (5 bases). Germline loops: CDR1 GTSNPN, CDR2 SVGIG (reference sequence). V was cut by 1 base and J by 4 bases, with 9 bases left in between. CDR3 length: 13 residues. This CDR3 is CAWSGGSPDTQYF. CDR3 coding DNA: TGTGCCTGGAGTGGAGGGAGCCCAGATACGCAGTATTTT.

The J gene is TRBJ2-2, the V gene TRBV12-3 or TRBV12-4; D is uncertain. Deletions cut 0 bases from V and 8 bases from J, with 7 bases between. The CDR3 is 13 residues long. CDR3 residues: CASSLADRGELFF. The CDR3 bases are TGTGCCAGCAGTTTAGCGGATCGAGGGGAGCTGTTTTTT.

This chain's CDR3 is CASSFSGRADTQYF. The CDR3 DNA follows: TGTGCCAGCAGCTTTTCGGGTCGGGCAGATACGCAGTATTTT. This sequence joins TRBV7-6 and TRBJ2-3; no reliable D call. CDR3 length equals 14 residues. Germline V gene sequence: CDR1 SGHVS, CDR2 FNYEAQ. V shed 3 bases and J shed 4 bases, with 11 bases lying between them.

V usage is TRBV6-5 and J usage is TRBJ1-1; D call uncertain. V lost 0 bases, J lost 2 bases, and 7 bases lay in between. CDR3 length: 14 amino acids. Germline V gives CDR1 MNHEY, CDR2 SVGAGI. This CDR3 reads CASSYSGSNTEAFF. DNA of the CDR3: TGTGCCAGCAGTTACTCGGGGAGTAACACTGAAGCTTTCTTT.